This TCR beta chain was sequenced in a study of shared clonotypes between healthy human individuals. About the research overall: There were three CD4 naive, three CD4 memory, two CD8 naive and one CD8 memory plates per donor.

CDR1 is SNHLY, CDR2 FYNNEI, per germline. Germline trimming cut 7 bases from V and 4 bases from J; bases unmatched to any gene: 11. This CDR3 contains 17 residues. Study-wide results and limits: Naive subsets typically showed greater estimated richness than memory subsets.

Replicate PCRs for sorted subsets used around 200 ng DNA; this equaled about 30,000 T cell genomes. In the original workflow: Because ImmunoSEQ provided only junction sequences with no quality scores, the filtering differed. The data were produced by immunoSEQ multiplex PCR, yet TCRdb's version contains in-frame clones alone and is incomplete. V, J and clone size reflect that table, while D and trimming were determined from the DNA. The sample comprises roughly 1,500,000 clones, roughly 98.5% of which are singletons, and around 0.38% rests with the top ten. The table lists this clone with a count of one. The antigen remains undetermined.

The sequenced material came from naive CD4+ T cells sorted from blood. Regarding subset: CD45RA+ positively selected. The genes are TRBV2 and TRBJ2-3, with TRBD2 matching 13 bases. This clonotype was obtained from a young man in good health. In DNA form, the CDR3 reads TGTGCCAGCACCCTAGGAGGACTAGCGGGAGCGGCAGATACGCAGTATTTT. Amino acids: CASTLGGLAGAADTQYF.